The rows below give T cell receptor beta chains drawn from one sample of a study of blood T cell repertoires in COVID-19. Generated by immunoSEQ multiplex PCR, the TCRdb table keeps only in-frame clones and is missing some. The repertoire consists of 200,000 to 250,000 clones, with around 86% occurring once and the leading ten covering around 6%. Material: peripheral blood. Receptor source: a man aged 55-75 years who had recovered from COVID-19. Each CDR3 is given with its conserved first and last residue. The order of the fields is J gene, D gene, V gene, clone size, CDR3 DNA, CDR3 protein. The D gene is left open where the match is weak. Some rows have no size entry. The others give once, few or many, or a class for an expanded clone.

TRBJ2-5 TRBD2 TRBV14 - TGTGCCAGCAGCCTCGTAGACCCTAGCGGGGGGTTAGAAGAGACCCAGTACTTC CASSLVDPSGGLEETQYF
TRBJ2-5 TRBD1 TRBV10-2 - TGCGCCAGCAGTGGGACAGGGGGATCTAAGTACTTC CASSGTGGSKYF
TRBJ2-7 - TRBV27 - TGTGCCAGCAGTCCCCTGATACCTAAACCAGGGTCCTTCTCCTACGAGCAGTACTTC CASSPLIPKPGSFSYEQYF
TRBJ2-7 TRBD1 TRBV6-6 - TGTGCCAGCAGTCCCGGGACAGGGGGGTCATTCTCCTACGAGCAGTACTTC CASSPGTGGSFSYEQYF
TRBJ2-7 TRBD1 TRBV10-3 once TGTGCCATCGGGGATAACAGGGGTAGTCCCTACGAGCAGTACTTC CAIGDNRGSPYEQYF
TRBJ1-2 - TRBV21-1 - TGTGCCAGCAGCTTAAAGGGGTGCAACCGGGACAGGGGGCGAATGGTCTATGGCTACACCTTC CASSLKGCNRDRGRMVYGYTF
TRBJ1-5 - TRBV5-5 - TGTGCCAGCGAAACAGGGCCTGGTCAGCCCCAGCATTTT CASETGPGQPQHF
TRBJ2-2 - TRBV28 - TGTGCCAGCAGGCGGATGCTCCTCACCGGGGAGCTGTTTTTT CASRRMLLTGELFF
TRBJ1-5 - TRBV3-1/TRBV3-2 - TGTGCCAGCAGCCAGGGGGGGGCAGGGCAGCCCCAGCATTTT CASSQGGAGQPQHF
TRBJ1-6 TRBD1 TRBV5-1 - TGCGCCAGCAGCACCAGGGACAGATCGAATTCACCCCTCCACTTT CASSTRDRSNSPLHF
TRBJ2-1 TRBD1 TRBV5-1 - TGCGCCAGCAGCCTCGGGGACAGGGACGACAATGAGCAGTTCTTC CASSLGDRDDNEQFF
TRBJ1-1 - TRBV28 - TGTGCCAGCAGTTCATTGATCACAGGGGCTTTCTTT CASSSLITGAFF
TRBJ1-5 - TRBV19 - TGTGCCAGTAGTATCCTCTCTAGCAATCAGCCCCAGCATTTT CASSILSSNQPQHF
TRBJ1-6 - TRBV18 - TGTGCCAGCTCACCGAGCGAGAATTCACCCCTCCACTTT CASSPSENSPLHF
TRBJ2-1 - TRBV29-1 - TGCAGCGTAGAACGGAGCTCCTACAATGAGCAGTTCTTC CSVERSSYNEQFF
TRBJ1-1 TRBD1 TRBV23-1 - TGCGCCAGCAGTCAAAATTCCGGGACAGGTCTGAACACTGAAGCTTTCTTT CASSQNSGTGLNTEAFF
TRBJ2-1 - TRBV4-1 - TGCGCCAGCAGCCAAGATAGTGGGGAGGCCAACCCGTACAATGAGCAGTTCTTC CASSQDSGEANPYNEQFF
TRBJ2-7 TRBD1 TRBV6-5 - TGTGCCAGCGACCGGGACAGGCTATCCTACGAGCAGTACTTC CASDRDRLSYEQYF
TRBJ2-3 - TRBV20-1 - TGCAGCCCGGGATCCAGCGGTTACAGGGATTTT CSPGSSGYRDF
TRBJ2-1 TRBD2 TRBV7-9 - TGTGCCAGCAGACATTCGGGAGCGGGGGAGCAGTTCTTC CASRHSGAGEQFF
TRBJ1-1 - TRBV9 few TGTGCCAGCAGCGTAGAACCGGGAACCACTGAAGCTTTCTTT CASSVEPGTTEAFF
TRBJ2-7 - TRBV7-2 - TGTGCCAGCAGCTTAGGAGGGGGGGCCTACGAGCAGTACTTC CASSLGGGAYEQYF
TRBJ2-2 - TRBV27 - TGTGCCAGCAGTTTGAGAAGTGGTGCGACCGGGGAGCTGTTTTTT CASSLRSGATGELFF
TRBJ2-5 TRBD1 TRBV9 large TGTGCCAGCAGCGTAGCCAGGGGGGAGACCCAGTACTTC CASSVARGETQYF
TRBJ2-7 TRBD1 TRBV3-1/TRBV3-2 - TGTGCCAGCAGACAGGGGGCCATGTACGAGCAGTACTTC CASRQGAMYEQYF
TRBJ1-1 TRBD1 TRBV24-1 few TGTGCCACCAGTGACATGACAGGGTTTGAAGCTTTCTTT CATSDMTGFEAFF